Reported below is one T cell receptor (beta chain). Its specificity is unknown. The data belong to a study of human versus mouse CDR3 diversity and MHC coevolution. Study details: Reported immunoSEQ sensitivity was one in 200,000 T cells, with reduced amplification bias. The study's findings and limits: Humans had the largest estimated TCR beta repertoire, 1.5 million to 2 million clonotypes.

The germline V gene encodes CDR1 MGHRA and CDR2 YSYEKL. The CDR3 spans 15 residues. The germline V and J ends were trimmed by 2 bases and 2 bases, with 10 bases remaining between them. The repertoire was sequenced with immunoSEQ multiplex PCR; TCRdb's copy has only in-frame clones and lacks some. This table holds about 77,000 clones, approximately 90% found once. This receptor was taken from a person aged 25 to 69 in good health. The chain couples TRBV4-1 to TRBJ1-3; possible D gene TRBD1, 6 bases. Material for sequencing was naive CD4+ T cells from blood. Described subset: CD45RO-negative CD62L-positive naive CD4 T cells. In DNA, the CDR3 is TGCGCCAGCAGCCAAACGACAGGCCCTGGAAACACCATATATTTT. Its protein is CASSQTTGPGNTIYF.